Reported below is one TCR beta chain. The entry originates in a study of T cell changes during pregnancy in multiple sclerosis. Assay: immunoSEQ multiplex PCR; the TCRdb copy retains only in-frame clones and omits some. The repertoire consists of under 50,000 clones, with roughly 90% occurring once and the leading ten covering approximately 0.67%. Deletions cut 7 bases from V and 1 base from J, with 11 bases between. Germline CDR1 and CDR2: MNHNY and SVGAGI (reference sequence). The length of the CDR3 is 13 residues. V gene TRBV6-6 combines with J gene TRBJ2-7, with D tentatively TRBD2 (6 bases). This receptor was taken from a female donor with multiple sclerosis, enrolled in a pregnancy study. Sequenced material: CD4+ T cells from peripheral blood mononuclear cells, taken in the first trimester of pregnancy. The CDR3 region is CASIGSVSYEQYF. The CDR3 region has the DNA TGTGCCAGCATCGGGAGCGTGTCCTACGAGCAGTACTTC.